This T cell receptor beta chain comes out of a study of shared clonotypes between healthy human individuals. Germline CDR1 SGHTA, CDR2 FQGNSA. The J segment lost 4 bases and the V segment lost 3 bases, leaving 2 bases of the junction unmatched. The CDR3 totals 14 residues. About this clone itself: Its antigen is not known. Other nucleotide sequences in the sample specify the same CDR3.

Roughly 200 ng DNA, 25,000 to 30,000 T cell genomes, went into each sorted-subset replicate PCR. The repertoire was sequenced with immunoSEQ multiplex PCR; TCRdb's copy has only in-frame clones and lacks some. The table includes about 2.3 million clones, roughly 93% detected once. Overall study findings and caveats: Donor scarcity curtailed the genetic and exposure-history diversity represented herein. An expected dependence of interdonor clonotype sharing on sequencing depth was noted.

Donors, without exception, were Caucasian adults residing in Nashville, Tennessee. This receptor was obtained from a man aged 18 to 29 in good health. Some clones in this sample may be carry-over from other donors' samples. The sequencing input was naive CD4+ T cells from PBMCs. Subset defined: CD45RA+ positively selected. The genes are TRBV7-2 and TRBJ2-1, with TRBD2 identical over 8 bases. The CDR3 region is CASSFAGGYNEQFF. CDR3 sequence (DNA): TGTGCCAGCAGCTTTGCGGGAGGTTACAATGAGCAGTTCTTC.